The rows below give T cell receptor beta chains drawn from one sample of a study of blood T cell repertoires in COVID-19. TCRdb's table, derived via immunoSEQ multiplex PCR, lists solely in-frame clones and lacks some. The table shows 200,000 to 300,000 clones, with roughly 82% occurring only once. Sequencing input: peripheral blood. The receptors shown here come from a man aged 40-49 years who had recovered from COVID-19. CDR3s include the opening cysteine and the closing phenylalanine or tryptophan. The size entry is marked missing in some rows and otherwise reads once, few, many or a size class.

TRBV10-1	.	TRBJ2-4	CASSTPGGHIQYF
TRBV3-1/TRBV3-2	.	TRBJ2-2	CASSQVWTGAGELFF
TRBV19	.	TRBJ2-5	CASSIRGTQYF
TRBV9	.	TRBJ1-1	CASSVQESNTEAFF
TRBV4-3	.	TRBJ1-4	CASSQDRTGEKLFF
TRBV25-1	once	TRBJ2-2	CASSETGTENTGELFF
TRBV7-2	.	TRBJ2-1	CASSLEWQGGQFF
TRBV2	.	TRBJ2-5	CASSEVRGETQYF
TRBV4-3	.	TRBJ2-3	CASSQNLAGGSDTQYF
TRBV7-9	.	TRBJ2-2	CASSPDRVAGELFF
TRBV10-3	many	TRBJ2-1	CAISVPGQGPNEQFF
TRBV27	once	TRBJ2-3	CATQGWSTDTQYF
TRBV6-5	.	TRBJ2-3	CASRTDRVADTQYF
TRBV30	.	TRBJ1-2	CAWSAGQGGGYTF
TRBV5-4	few	TRBJ2-5	CASSLPSGETQYF
TRBV3-1/TRBV3-2	.	TRBJ2-1	CASSQERAGGLYEQFF
TRBV10-3	once	TRBJ2-7	CAISERQNEQYF
TRBV15	.	TRBJ2-5	CATRATGTAPETQYF
TRBV27	.	TRBJ1-1	CASSFAGTNTEAFF
TRBV11-2	once	TRBJ2-3	CASSSQVLDTQYF
TRBV7-2	.	TRBJ1-2	CASSLRLEGQPTDGYTF
TRBV7-2	.	TRBJ2-3	CASSLLGVTDTQYF
TRBV5-1	.	TRBJ2-1	CASSLDPVAGGNTNEQFF
TRBV5-6	.	TRBJ1-1	CASSLVGQGGTEAFF
TRBV6-2/TRBV6-3	.	TRBJ1-4	CASSSLRGQQNEKLFF
TRBV3-1/TRBV3-2	.	TRBJ2-5	CASSHEQRGTQYF
TRBV28	.	TRBJ1-5	CASRKYWDSIRDQPQHF
TRBV19	.	TRBJ1-2	CASRKQANYGYTF
TRBV6-5	few	TRBJ2-3	CASSFQAGADTQYF
TRBV10-3	.	TRBJ2-7	CAISDPGQGAYEQYF
TRBV27	.	TRBJ2-7	CASGRDRVYEQYF
TRBV19	.	TRBJ1-3	CASSRKTRDTGNTIYF
TRBV9	.	TRBJ2-7	CASSLTQGSSSYEQYF